The 2 T cell receptor beta chains below were found in one sample sequenced in a study of CD8 T cells in Susac syndrome (dated by TCRdb to between 2018 and 2021). Library prep was done by the immunoSEQ multiplex PCR assay. RNA was extracted using the RNeasy kit, and roughly 0.5 to 1 microgram was reverse transcribed with random hexamers. TCRdb redid the processing of the public reads, applying fastp at Q25 and MiXCR, and retained in-frame beta chains. Each entry merges the rows of one CDR3 protein and shows their most common DNA and genes. The sample has 65,000 to 80,000 distinct CDR3 sequences on record, more than 85% of them singletons. Of the sample, 0.5% is held by the ten largest clones. Source material: CD8+ T cells from PBMCs. The receptor set was obtained from a human donor with multiple sclerosis.

The V call is TRBV2, the J call TRBJ2-7, with unresolved D. The CDR3 has 12 amino acids. In germline, CDR1 is SNHLY, CDR2 FYNNEI. The V and J ends lost 2 bases and 5 bases respectively, with 7 bases between them. The chain's CDR3 is CASSETADEQYF. In DNA, the CDR3 is TGTGCCAGCAGTGAAACAGCCGACGAGCAGTACTTC.

The chain uses TRBV27 and TRBJ2-7, with D possibly being TRBD2 (6 bases). Germline V gives CDR1 MNHEY, CDR2 SMNVEV (reference sequence). V gave up 3 bases and J gave up 2 bases, with 17 bases separating them. This CDR3 has 16 amino acids. The CDR3 region has the DNA TGTGCCAGCAGTTTTATCGTTAGCGGTTTCACCTACGAGCAGTACTTC. Amino acids: CASSFIVSGFTYEQYF.